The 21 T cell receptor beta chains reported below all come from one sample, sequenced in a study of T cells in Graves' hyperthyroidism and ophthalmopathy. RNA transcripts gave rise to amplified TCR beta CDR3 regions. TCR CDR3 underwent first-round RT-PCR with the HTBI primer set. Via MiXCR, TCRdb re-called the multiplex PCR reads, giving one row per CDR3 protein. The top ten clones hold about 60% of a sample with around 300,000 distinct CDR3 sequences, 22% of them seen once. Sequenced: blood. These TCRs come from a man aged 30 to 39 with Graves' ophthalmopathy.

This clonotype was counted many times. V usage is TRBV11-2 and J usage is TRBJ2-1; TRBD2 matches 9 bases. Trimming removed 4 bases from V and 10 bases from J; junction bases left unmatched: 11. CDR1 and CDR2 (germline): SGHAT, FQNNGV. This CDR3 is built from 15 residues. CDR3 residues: CASSSTLAGVFEQFF. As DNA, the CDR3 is TGTGCCAGCAGCTCCACTTTAGCGGGAGTCTTCGAGCAGTTCTTC.

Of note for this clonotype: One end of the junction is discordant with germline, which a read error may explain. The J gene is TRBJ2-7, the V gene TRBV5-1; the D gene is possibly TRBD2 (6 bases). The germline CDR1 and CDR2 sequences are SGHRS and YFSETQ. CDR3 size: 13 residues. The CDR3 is CASSPLGGHEKYF. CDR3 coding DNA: TGCGCCAGCAGCCCACTAGGAGGGCACGAGAAGTACTTC.

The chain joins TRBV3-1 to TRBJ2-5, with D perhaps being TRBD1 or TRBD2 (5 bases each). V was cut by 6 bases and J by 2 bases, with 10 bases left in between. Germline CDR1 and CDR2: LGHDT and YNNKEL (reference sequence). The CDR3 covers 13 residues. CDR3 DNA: TGTGCCAGCAGGTGGGACCCTCAAGAGACCCAGTACTTC. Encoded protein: CASRWDPQETQYF.

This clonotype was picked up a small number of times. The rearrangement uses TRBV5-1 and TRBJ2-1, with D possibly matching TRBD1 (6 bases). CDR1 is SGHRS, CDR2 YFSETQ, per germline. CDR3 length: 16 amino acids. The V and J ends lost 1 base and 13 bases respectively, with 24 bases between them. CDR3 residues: CASSLQGLATTTEQFF. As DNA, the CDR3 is TGCGCCAGCAGCTTGCAGGGGCTAGCTACGACGACAGAACAGTTCTTC.

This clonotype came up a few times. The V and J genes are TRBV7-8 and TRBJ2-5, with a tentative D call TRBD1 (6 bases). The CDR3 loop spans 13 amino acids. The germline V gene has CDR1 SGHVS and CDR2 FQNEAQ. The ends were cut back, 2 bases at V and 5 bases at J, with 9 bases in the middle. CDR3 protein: CASSLSGVETQYF. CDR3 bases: TGTGCCAGCAGCTTATCAGGGGTTGAGACCCAGTACTTC.

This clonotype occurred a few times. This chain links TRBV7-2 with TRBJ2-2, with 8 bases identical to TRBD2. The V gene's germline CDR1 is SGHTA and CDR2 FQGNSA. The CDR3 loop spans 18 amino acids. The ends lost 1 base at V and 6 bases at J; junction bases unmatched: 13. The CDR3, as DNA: TGTGCCAGCAGCTTAGTTGCTTTCAGCGGGAGAGTAGCCGGGGAGCTGTTTTTT. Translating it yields CASSLVAFSGRVAGELFF. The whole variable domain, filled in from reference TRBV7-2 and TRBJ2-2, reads GAGVSQSPSNKVTEKGKDVELRCDPISGHTALYWYRQSLGQGLEFLIYFQGNSAPDKSGLPSDRFSAERTGGSVSTLTIQRTQQEDSAVYLCASSLVAFSGRVAGELFFGEGSRLTVL.

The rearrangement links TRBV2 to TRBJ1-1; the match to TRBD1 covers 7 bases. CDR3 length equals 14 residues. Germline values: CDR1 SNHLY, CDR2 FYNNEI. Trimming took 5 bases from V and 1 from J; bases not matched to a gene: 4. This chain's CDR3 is CASSRGTANTEAFF. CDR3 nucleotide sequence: TGTGCCAGCAGTAGGGGGACAGCGAACACTGAAGCTTTCTTT.

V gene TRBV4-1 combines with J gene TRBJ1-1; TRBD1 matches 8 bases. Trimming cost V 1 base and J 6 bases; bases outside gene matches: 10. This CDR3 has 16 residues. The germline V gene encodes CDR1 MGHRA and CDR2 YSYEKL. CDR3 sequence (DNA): TGCGCCAGCAGCCAAGGGGACAGGAGCCATTTTTCTGAAGCTTTCTTT. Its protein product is CASSQGDRSHFSEAFF.

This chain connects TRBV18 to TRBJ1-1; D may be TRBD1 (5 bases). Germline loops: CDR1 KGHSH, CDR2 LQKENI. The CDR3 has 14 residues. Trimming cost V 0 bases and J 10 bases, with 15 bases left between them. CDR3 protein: CASSPPGGRGPAFF. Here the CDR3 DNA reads TGTGCCAGCTCACCACCTGGGGGGAGAGGGCCAGCTTTCTTT.

CDR3 nucleotides: TGTGCCAGCAGTTTACGGGCAGGGGGTCATGGCTACACCTTC. As protein: CASSLRAGGHGYTF. The rearrangement links TRBV28 to TRBJ1-2; 7 bases align to TRBD1. V dropped 2 bases and J dropped 6; count of bases not matched to a gene: 6. The germline V gene has CDR1 MDHEN and CDR2 SYDVKM. This CDR3 spans 14 amino acids.

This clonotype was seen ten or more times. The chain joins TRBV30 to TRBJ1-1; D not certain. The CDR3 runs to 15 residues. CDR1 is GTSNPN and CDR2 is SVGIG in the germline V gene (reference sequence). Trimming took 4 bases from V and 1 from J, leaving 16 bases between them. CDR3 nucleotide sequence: TGTGCCTGGACGTTTGACGGCGCCCCGAACACTGAAGCTTTCTTT. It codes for CAWTFDGAPNTEAFF.

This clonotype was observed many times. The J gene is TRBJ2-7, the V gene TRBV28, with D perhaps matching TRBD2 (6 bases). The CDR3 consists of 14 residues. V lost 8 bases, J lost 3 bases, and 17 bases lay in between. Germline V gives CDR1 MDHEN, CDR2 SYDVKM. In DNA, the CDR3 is TGTGCCAGCGGAATTATAGCGGCCCACTACGAGCAGTACTTC. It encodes CASGIIAAHYEQYF.

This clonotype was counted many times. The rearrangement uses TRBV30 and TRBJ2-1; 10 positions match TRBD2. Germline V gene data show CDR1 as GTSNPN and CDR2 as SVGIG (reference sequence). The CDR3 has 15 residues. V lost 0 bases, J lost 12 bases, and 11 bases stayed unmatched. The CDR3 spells CAWSVRRTSGSGQFF. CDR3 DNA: TGTGCCTGGAGTGTAAGGAGGACTAGCGGTTCTGGGCAGTTCTTC. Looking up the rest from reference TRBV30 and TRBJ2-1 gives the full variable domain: SQTIHQWPATLVQPVGSPLSLECTVEGTSNPNLYWYRQAAGRGLQLLFYSVGIGQISSEVPQNLSASRPQDRQFILSSKKLLLSDSGFYLCAWSVRRTSGSGQFFGPGTRLTVL.

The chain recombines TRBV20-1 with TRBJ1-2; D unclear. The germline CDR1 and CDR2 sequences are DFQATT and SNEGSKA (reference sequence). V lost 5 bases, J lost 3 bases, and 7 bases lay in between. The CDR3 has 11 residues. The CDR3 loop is CSARQDYGYTF. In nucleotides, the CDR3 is TGCAGTGCTCGTCAGGACTATGGCTACACCTTC.

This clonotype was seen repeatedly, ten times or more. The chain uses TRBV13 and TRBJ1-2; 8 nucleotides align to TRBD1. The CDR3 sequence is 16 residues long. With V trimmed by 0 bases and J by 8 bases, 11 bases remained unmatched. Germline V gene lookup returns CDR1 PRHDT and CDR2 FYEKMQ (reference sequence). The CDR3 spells CASSLGAGGWLGGYTF. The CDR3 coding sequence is TGTGCCAGCAGCTTAGGGGCAGGGGGCTGGCTTGGGGGCTACACCTTC. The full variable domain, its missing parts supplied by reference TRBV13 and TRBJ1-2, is AAGVIQSPRHLIKEKRETATLKCYPIPRHDTVYWYQQGPGQDPQFLISFYEKMQSDKGSIPDRFSAQQFSDYHSELNMSSLELGDSALYFCASSLGAGGWLGGYTFGSGTRLTVV.

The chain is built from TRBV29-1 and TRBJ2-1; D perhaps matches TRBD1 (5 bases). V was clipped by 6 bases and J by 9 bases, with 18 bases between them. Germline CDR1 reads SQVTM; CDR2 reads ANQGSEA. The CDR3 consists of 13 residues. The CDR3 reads CSVRDSLMAEQFF. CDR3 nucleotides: TGCAGCGTGCGCGACAGTCTTATGGCTGAGCAGTTCTTC.

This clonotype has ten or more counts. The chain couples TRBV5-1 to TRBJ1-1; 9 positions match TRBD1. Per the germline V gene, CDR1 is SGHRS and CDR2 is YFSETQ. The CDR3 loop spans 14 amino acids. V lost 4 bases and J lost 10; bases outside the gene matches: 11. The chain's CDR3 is CASSPRRQGEVAFF. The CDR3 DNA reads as TGCGCCAGCAGCCCGAGAAGACAGGGGGAGGTAGCTTTCTTT.

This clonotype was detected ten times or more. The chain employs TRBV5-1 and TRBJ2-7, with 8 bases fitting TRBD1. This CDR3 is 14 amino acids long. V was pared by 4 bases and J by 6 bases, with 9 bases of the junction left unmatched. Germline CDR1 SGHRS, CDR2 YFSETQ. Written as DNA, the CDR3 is TGCGCCAGCAGCCCCCTGGACAGGGTGGGCGAGCAGTACTTC. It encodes CASSPLDRVGEQYF. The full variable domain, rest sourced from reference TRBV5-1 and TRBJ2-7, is KAGVTQTPRYLIKTRGQQVTLSCSPISGHRSVSWYQQTPGQGLQFLFEYFSETQRNKGNFPGRFSGRQFSNSRSEMNVSTLELGDSALYLCASSPLDRVGEQYFGPGTRLTVT.

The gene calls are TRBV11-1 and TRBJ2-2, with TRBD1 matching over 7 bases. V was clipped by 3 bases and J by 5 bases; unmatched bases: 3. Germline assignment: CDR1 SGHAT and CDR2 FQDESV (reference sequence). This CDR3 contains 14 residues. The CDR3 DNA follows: TGTGCCAGCAGCTTTCTACAGGGGACCGGGGAGCTGTTTTTT. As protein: CASSFLQGTGELFF. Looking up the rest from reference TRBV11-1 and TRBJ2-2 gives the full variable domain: EAEVAQSPRYKITEKSQAVAFWCDPISGHATLYWYRQILGQGPELLVQFQDESVVDDSQLPKDRFSAERLKGVDSTLKIQPAELGDSAMYLCASSFLQGTGELFFGEGSRLTVL.

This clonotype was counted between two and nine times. The CDR3 region has the DNA TGTGCCAGCAGTTACTCGAGGGGGTATCAGCCCCAGCATTTT. Its translation is CASSYSRGYQPQHF. This chain connects TRBV2 to TRBJ1-5; possible D gene TRBD1, 6 bases. Germline V gene lookup returns CDR1 SNHLY and CDR2 FYNNEI. This CDR3 has 14 amino acids. Deletions cut 5 bases from V and 5 bases from J, with 13 bases between.

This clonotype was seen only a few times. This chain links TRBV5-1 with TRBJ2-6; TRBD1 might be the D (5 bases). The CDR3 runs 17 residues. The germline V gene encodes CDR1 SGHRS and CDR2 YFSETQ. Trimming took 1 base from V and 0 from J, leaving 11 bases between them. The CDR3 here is CASSLTGKGSGANVLTF. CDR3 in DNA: TGCGCCAGCAGCTTGACAGGAAAAGGCTCTGGGGCCAACGTCCTGACTTTC.